In this sample, the clone carrying this T cell receptor (beta chain) turned up once. Unique molecular identifiers were incorporated into the prepared TCRbeta library. TCRdb reprocessed the PCR reads via MiXCR and lists one record per CDR3 protein. In the table there are 500,000 to 650,000 distinct CDR3 sequences, roughly 10% of which are singletons. This entry belongs to a study of T-cell reconstitution after alpha-beta-depleted transplantation in children. The V end lost 2 bases, the J end lost 5 bases, and 18 bases lay between the germline ends. CDR1 is ENHRY, CDR2 SYGVKD, per germline. The CDR3 is 16 amino acids.

The receptor's source is a female patient aged 2-9 years who had a stem cell transplant for aplastic anemia, so the T cells may come from the graft donor. V is TRBV10-3 and J is TRBJ2-5; D is possibly TRBD2 (5 bases). Sequenced here: PBMCs, mostly from graft donor cells, sampled 180 days after TCRalphabeta/CD19-depleted stem cell transplant. CDR3 sequence (DNA): TGTGCCATCAGTGAGGGACCCACTACTGGCGGGGAGACCCAGTACTTC. As protein: CAISEGPTTGGETQYF.